This TCR beta chain emerged from a study of T-cell memory formation after mild COVID-19. Notes on the study in general: Among clones peaking at day 37 in the second wave, SARS-CoV-2 specificity remained unconfirmed. Contracting clones from day 15 to 85 showed balanced CD4/CD8; later expanders favored CD4+.

The table lists this clonotype with a count of one. Its specificity is unknown. This CDR3 comprises 12 residues. The germline CDR1 and CDR2 sequences are MNHEY and SVGEGT. V dropped 10 bases and J dropped 3 bases, with 10 bases sitting between them. TCR alpha and TCR beta cDNA libraries carrying sample barcodes and UMIs were produced by 5'RACE using constant-segment primers. MiXCR, applied by TCRdb to the 5' RACE reads, yields one record per CDR3 protein. The repertoire holds a few hundred thousand distinct CDR3 sequences, with about 16% as singletons. The material sequenced was PBMCs or a T cell subset sorted from them (not recorded which). This chain connects TRBV6-2 or TRBV6-3 to TRBJ2-1; D is ambiguous. The sequence derives from a man in his late teens or twenties who had mild COVID-19 (a few samples of this study predate the infection). Cell type and time point are not known. The DNA for the CDR3 is TGTGCCACCGGCGACCTCTACAATGAGCAGTTCTTC. It yields the protein CATGDLYNEQFF.